A single T cell receptor beta chain is shown here with its context. There is no known antigen for this receptor. No clone much larger than this one lies a single base away; base qualities are absent. Explained via the paper, the time point label denotes: about 28 days (+/-7) after the second vaccine dose. Because spike-specific TCR depth and breadth did not differ between the two schedules, AZD1222 recipients who got a second dose at roughly 4 weeks were pooled with those who got a second dose at roughly 12 weeks. The vaccinee samples were drawn from two UK trials, COV001 and COV002, one of which was a single-blind randomized controlled phase 2/3 trial testing AZD1222 (ChAdOx1 nCoV-19) in healthy adults. For TCRbeta chain sequencing, PBMC samples from trial participants were taken at day 0 and at day 28 after the second dose. This entry comes from a study of T cell responses to AZD1222 COVID-19 vaccine (dated by TCRdb to about 2021). For the study in its entirety: TCR sequencing covered 233 trial participants: 200 to 210 given two doses of AZD1222 and 26 given two doses of MenACWY control vaccine. Trial participants were enrolled by age into subgroups of 18-55, 56-69 and 70-plus years, and around 140, 26 and 57 TCR-sequenced participants, respectively, were included in these subgroups. Here is what the overall study found, with its caveats: After two AZD1222 doses, both the breadth and the depth of spike-specific TCRs were significantly higher than at day 0 and than in MenACWY recipients. Reportedly, close to half of the unique spike-specific TCRs recognized epitopes lying outside the regions that are mutated in the B.1.351 and B.1.1.7 variants. Vaccine-associated CD4 TCRs spanned the whole spike protein, with dominant responses in regions 160-218 and 743-854. Because no day 14 peak-response samples were available, repertoires were characterized only after the peak T cell response. In the small 56-69-year group, the increase in depth fell short of significance, most likely because of low power. Participants were mostly white British, with more females than males. The authors suggested clonal diversity may have been underestimated. Only five to seven AZD1222 recipients were SARS-CoV-2 seropositive at baseline, limiting conclusions about previously exposed vaccinees.

The CDR3 regions of human TCRbeta chains were analyzed by immunosequencing. In the source study's methods: TCRs in the repertoires were matched against a reference library of SARS-CoV-2-specific TCRs that had been generated with the MIRA antigen-specificity platform. Breadth was defined as the fraction of unique TCRs that were SARS-CoV-2-associated. Depth was defined as the fraction of total T cells that were SARS-CoV-2-associated. Using the MIRA data, each spike-specific TCR was assigned both to the spike region to which the TCR was reactive and to a CD4 or CD8 class. Log10-transformed breadth and depth values were compared by one-way ANOVA with Sidak's multiple comparisons tests. TCRdb provides this immuneACCESS table in a form limited to in-frame rearrangements. Some clones are lacking; in checked studies, under half of them reflect an unresolved V gene, and why the rest are absent is not known. V and J calls and clone size come straight from that table; D and trimming were deduced from the DNA. Present in this sample are tens of thousands of clones, about 88% of which were seen just once. Of the sample, 9.3% is held by the ten largest clones.

The CDR3 goes from the cysteine to the phenylalanine over 14 residues. Just the 42-base CDR3 DNA is kept, in frame starting at base 1. CDR1 and CDR2 are drawn from the germline V gene: MRHNA, SNTAGT. The germline V and J ends show losses of 8 bases and 5 bases respectively, and no gene match explains 7 bases of the junction. This specimen consisted of peripheral blood, obtained 28 days after the second AZD1222 dose. The TCR sequence derives from an adult who received the AZD1222 COVID-19 vaccine. The rearrangement combines TRBV6-4 with TRBJ1-4, and 8 junctional nucleotides match TRBD1. This receptor has the CDR3 CASPSDRGNEKLFF. In nucleotide form, the sequence is TGTGCCAGCCCCTCAGACAGGGGAAATGAAAAACTGTTTTTT.